This TCR beta chain was sequenced for a study of T cells after yellow fever vaccination. Study conclusions and caveats: At less than 97% for CD4 and 75% to 90% for CD8, most primary-vaccination clones showed up again after the booster. FACS-sorted repertoires could harbor abundant contaminating bulk-population clonotypes.

V was clipped by 4 bases and J by 6 bases, with 10 bases between them. CDR1 SEHNR and CDR2 FQNEAQ come from the germline V gene (reference sequence). This CDR3 has 13 residues. This clonotype was picked up a small number of times. The target antigen is unknown. Template switching by 5'RACE produced TCR cDNA, adding a universal primer site and UMIs. TCRdb reprocessed the 5' RACE reads via MiXCR and lists one record per CDR3 protein. The sample consists of about 340,000 distinct CDR3 sequences, 8.7% of them appearing once. The receptor was derived from a man in his late teens or twenties who received the YFV17D yellow fever vaccine. Material: PBMCs, obtained on the day of the first yellow fever vaccination. The chain has TRBV7-9 and TRBJ1-5; possibly TRBD1 for D (6 bases). CDR3 DNA sequence: TGTGCCAGCAGCTCGGGACAAGCTCAGCCCCAGCATTTT. It specifies CASSSGQAQPQHF.